The source of this TCR beta chain is a study of graft-versus-host responses after intestinal transplantation. About the study: Those transplanted obtained multivisceral, liver-intestinal, or isolated intestinal grafts. Study outcomes and limitations: Graft-donor T cell macrochimerism in patients accompanied high graft-versus-host to host-versus-graft clonal ratios in allografts. Ileal or blood samples showed some GvH clones first, and such clones were also found in recipient marrow.

The table came from immunoSEQ multiplex PCR; TCRdb's copy has only in-frame clones and leaves some out. The sample contains about 7,000 clones, 30% to 35% of which appear only once. A single count supports this clone. CDR3 size: 16 residues. Deletions cut 4 bases from V and 2 bases from J, with 16 bases between. Germline V CDR1 and CDR2: SEHNR, FQNEAQ (reference sequence). The plating included around 200,000 irradiated, violet-dye-labeled stimulator cells together with around 200,000 CFSE-labeled responder cells. Proliferating CFSE-low CD3+CD4+ and CD3+CD8+ responders were sorted post-reaction. This TCR came from a human patient who was an organ donor for intestinal transplantation. This rearrangement joins TRBV7-9 to TRBJ2-3, with a weak D call TRBD1 (6 bases). Here the sequenced sample was alloreactive CD8+ T cells from a mixed lymphocyte reaction culture, taken before transplantation. Described subset: CFSE-low proliferating T cells sorted from roughly six-day pre-transplant mixed lymphocyte reaction (GvH or HvG direction). Written as DNA, the CDR3 is TGTGCCAGCAGCTCTGGTAAATGGGACATCACAGATACGCAGTATTTT. Its translation is CASSSGKWDITDTQYF.